This T cell receptor beta chain was recorded in a study of chemoradiotherapy in HPV16-positive cancers. For the study at large: Candidate HPV-specific T-cell clones and common TCR motifs came from functional assays in a couple of HPV16-positive patients.

Here immunoSEQ multiplex PCR was the method, and the copy in TCRdb shows in-frame clones only, minus some. Of 25,000 to 30,000 clones in the sample, 93% were seen once. The CDR3 is 16 amino acids. The J segment lost 0 bases and the V segment lost 5 bases, leaving 6 bases of the junction unmatched. CDR1 LNHDA and CDR2 SQIVND come from the germline V gene (reference sequence). A word on this clone: Its antigen is not identified.

Whole-study findings and limits: Candidate HPV-specific clones and E7-related TCR motifs grew in tumor during treatment.

Sample: blood, taken from a patient who underwent chemoradiotherapy. The chain uses TRBV19 and TRBJ1-3; 8 bases line up with TRBD1. This clonotype was obtained from a human donor with HPV-associated anogenital cancer. The CDR3 region is CASSPGTGFSGNTIYF. The CDR3 bases are TGTGCCAGTAGTCCCGGGACAGGATTCTCTGGAAACACCATATATTTT.